Presented here are 10 T cell receptor beta chains from one specimen sequenced in a study of blood T cell repertoires in COVID-19. TCRdb's copy holds only in-frame clones and misses some; the assay was immunoSEQ multiplex PCR. The sample lists roughly 90,000 clones, roughly four fifths occurring once. Input material: peripheral blood. The receptors come from a woman in her sixties or seventies with acute or convalescent COVID-19.

This chain connects TRBV10-3 to TRBJ1-6; 8 bases align to TRBD1. Trimming at V came to 0 bases and at J to 7 bases, leaving 2 bases not matched to a gene. CDR1 is ENHRY and CDR2 is SYGVKD in the germline V gene. This CDR3 has 15 residues. CDR3: CAISESGQGNSPLHF. The CDR3 nucleotides are TGTGCCATCAGTGAGTCTGGACAGGGAAATTCACCCCTCCACTTT.

This rearrangement joins TRBV5-1 to TRBJ1-2, with 7 bases matching TRBD1. This CDR3 is built from 18 residues. Germline loops: CDR1 SGHRS, CDR2 YFSETQ. V lost 4 bases, J lost 1 base, and 16 bases stayed unmatched. The CDR3 loop reads CASSPQPLGTALNYGYTF. Here the CDR3 DNA reads TGCGCCAGCAGCCCGCAACCGCTCGGGACAGCGCTTAACTATGGCTACACCTTC.

This clone was seen a single time. V usage is TRBV28 and J usage is TRBJ1-1, with D perhaps TRBD1 (6 bases). CDR3 length: 13 residues. The germline V gene has CDR1 MDHEN and CDR2 SYDVKM. The germline V and J ends were trimmed by 4 bases and 4 bases, with 10 bases remaining between them. CDR3 nucleotide sequence: TGTGCCAGCAGTTGGAGCAGGGGCACTGAAGCTTTCTTT. As protein: CASSWSRGTEAFF. Full variable domain (remainder filled in from reference TRBV28 and TRBJ1-1): DVKVTQSSRYLVKRTGEKVFLECVQDMDHENMFWYRQDPGLGLRLIYFSYDVKMKEKGDIPEGYSVSREKKERFSLILESASTNQTSMYLCASSWSRGTEAFFGQGTRLTVV.

V and J are TRBV27 and TRBJ2-1, with 7 positions matching TRBD1. The CDR3 runs to 14 residues. Trimming removed 6 bases from V and 0 bases from J; junction bases left unmatched: 2. CDR1 is MNHEY and CDR2 is SMNVEV in the germline V gene (reference sequence). This CDR3 is CASRTGISYNEQFF. CDR3 nucleotide sequence: TGTGCCAGCAGGACAGGGATCTCCTACAATGAGCAGTTCTTC.

The genes are TRBV6-5 and TRBJ1-2, with D tentatively TRBD1 (6 bases). The V end was cut by 6 bases, the J end by 0 bases, with 11 bases between. Germline V gene lookup returns CDR1 MNHEY and CDR2 SVGAGI. The CDR3 length is 14 residues. CDR3 region: CASSQDRANYGYTF. CDR3 bases: TGTGCCAGCAGCCAGGACAGAGCTAACTATGGCTACACCTTC.

This sequence joins TRBV6-5 and TRBJ2-3; 7 bases align to TRBD1. Germline CDR1 is MNHEY and CDR2 is SVGAGI. The CDR3 spans 11 residues. V dropped 6 bases and J dropped 6; count of bases not matched to a gene: 0. Here the CDR3 reads CASRDRDTQYF. In DNA, the CDR3 is TGTGCCAGCAGGGACAGGGATACGCAGTATTTT.

Concerning this clone: The same CDR3 is also encoded by other DNA sequences in this sample. The chain couples TRBV18 to TRBJ2-7; D gene uncertain. Germline CDR1 KGHSH, CDR2 LQKENI. V lost 3 bases and J lost 3, with 6 bases in between. This CDR3 has 12 amino acids. CDR3 in amino acids: CASSPGSYEQYF. The CDR3 DNA sequence: TGTGCCAGCTCACCTGGCAGCTACGAGCAGTACTTC.

This sequence joins TRBV5-1 and TRBJ1-2; TRBD1 matches 8 bases. Germline CDR1 and CDR2: SGHRS and YFSETQ. CDR3 size: 14 residues. V lost 4 bases, J lost 7 bases, and 9 bases stayed unmatched. The CDR3 loop reads CASSPGGAGVGYTF. Written as DNA, the CDR3 is TGCGCCAGCAGCCCAGGGGGCGCAGGGGTTGGCTACACCTTC.

The chain couples TRBV19 to TRBJ2-3; TRBD1 matches at 9 bases. The CDR3 runs 16 residues. V was clipped by 5 bases and J by 9 bases; unmatched bases: 15. Germline CDR1 LNHDA, CDR2 SQIVND (reference sequence). The CDR3 coding sequence is TGTGCCAGTAGTGCGTGGACAGGGACAGGGATCTGGACGCAGTATTTT. Encoded protein: CASSAWTGTGIWTQYF.

The chain combines TRBV7-2 with TRBJ1-2, with 9 bases fitting TRBD1. The CDR3 covers 14 residues. The V gene end was trimmed by 5 bases and the J gene end by 2 bases; junction bases not matched to a gene: 3. CDR1 is SGHTA and CDR2 is FQGNSA in the germline V gene. The CDR3 is CASSKGQGNYGYTF. CDR3 coding DNA: TGTGCCAGCAGCAAGGGACAGGGCAACTATGGCTACACCTTC.